The 12 T cell receptor delta chains presented below share a single source sample, sequenced in a study of γδ T cells in repeated Plasmodium falciparum infection (TCRdb year 2021). Library preparation was by multiplex PCR. The data were produced on an Illumina MiSeq. TCRdb recomputed clones from the public reads with CATT; identical DNA rows were then combined. Here the sample has over 45,000 delta-chain clones; about 1.6% occur a single time. The ten largest clonotypes hold about 8.6% of the sample. For bulk TCR repertoire analysis, Vgamma9/Vdelta2+ and Vdelta2-negative gammadelta T cell populations were isolated by flow sorting from peripheral blood mononuclear cells. The material sequenced was gamma-delta T cells from blood. These receptors all stem from a pool of human donors (malaria-infected and uninfected, not separated).

This clone came up a few times. TCRdb pairs this DNA with a much larger clone's protein that differs at residue 17, likely a read error; the protein shown was translated from the DNA. This chain connects TRDV1 to TRDJ1; 9 bases match TRDD3. Trimming at V came to 0 bases and at J to 1 base, leaving 24 bases not matched to a gene. This CDR3 is 23 amino acids long. From germline, CDR1 is TSWWSYY and CDR2 QGS. This chain's CDR3 is CALGELSLPEYWGRGWGTDKLIF. The CDR3 region has the DNA TGTGCTCTTGGGGAACTCAGCCTTCCCGAGTACTGGGGGAGGGGTTGGGGCACCGATAAACTCATCTTT.

Worth noting for this clone: The mismatch at residue 13 between this DNA's translation and the TCRdb protein of a much larger clone likely reflects a read error; the protein shown is translated from the DNA. This chain's CDR3 is CALGEQGNPTNKAWGIRWPTDKLIF. The DNA of the CDR3 is TGTGCTCTTGGGGAACAGGGCAATCCTACGAACAAAGCCTGGGGGATACGATGGCCCACCGATAAACTCATCTTT. The chain is built from TRDV1 and TRDJ1, with 12 bases fitting TRDD3. TCRdb lists no J gene, so it was determined here by aligning the DNA to germline. CDR1 TSWWSYY and CDR2 QGS come from the germline V gene. The V and J ends lost 1 base and 1 base, in that order; junction bases with no gene match: 28. CDR3 length equals 25 residues.

This clone was seen more than once but under ten times. This DNA translates differently at residue 17 from the TCRdb protein, which is that of a much larger clone; a read error is likely, and the protein shown is the DNA's own translation. This chain links TRDV1 with TRDJ1, with D perhaps TRDD3 (6 bases). The J gene, not given by TCRdb, was assigned here from a germline match of the nucleotide sequence. The V end was cut by 1 base, the J end by 10 bases, with 37 bases between. Germline V gene data show CDR1 as TSWWSYY and CDR2 as QGS. This CDR3 is 21 amino acids long. Written as DNA, the CDR3 is TGTGCTCTTGGGGAACGAGAGCGCCTACATTCCAACGGGGGGGAACTGCACGGACTCATCTTT. The encoded protein is CALGERERLHSNGGELHGLIF.

This clone has at least ten counts. The TCRdb protein comes from a much larger clone and disagrees with this DNA's translation at residue 9, likely due to a read error; the protein given here is derived from the DNA. The chain joins TRDV1 to TRDJ4; 9 bases agree with TRDD3. Germline assignment: CDR1 TSWWSYY and CDR2 QGS. With 4 bases clipped from V and 1 base from J, the junction kept 19 bases outside the gene matches. The CDR3 totals 19 residues. CDR3 sequence reads: CALGVSFPLRTGGDRPLIF. The CDR3 region has the DNA TGTGCTCTTGGGGTGAGCTTCCCACTCCGTACTGGGGGAGACAGACCCCTGATCTTT.

Many counts were recorded for this clone. The chain is built from TRDV2 and TRDJ1; TRDD3 might be the D (5 bases). The J gene was not available in TCRdb and was assigned here by matching the DNA to germline segments. Germline lookup yields CDR1 GEAIGNYY and CDR2 EKD. With 3 bases removed from V and 8 bases from J, the gap between germline ends came to 15 bases. CDR3 length: 13 amino acids. In DNA form, the CDR3 reads TGTGCCTGTGACTTGGGGCGAAGGAGCAAACTCATCTTT. Amino acids: CACDLGRRSKLIF.

This clone was seen ten or more times. The chain is built from TRDV1 and TRDJ1; 7 bases agree with TRDD3. The CDR3 consists of 15 residues. Germline V CDR1 and CDR2: TSWWSYY, QGS. V trimming: 3 bases; J trimming: 0 bases; junction bases outside the gene matches: 4. The CDR3 sequence is CALGEHLGDTDKLIF. DNA for the CDR3: TGTGCTCTTGGGGAGCATCTGGGGGACACCGATAAACTCATCTTT.

This clone was detected many times. Other nucleotide sequences in the sample specify the same CDR3. This sequence joins TRDV2 and TRDJ1, with 7 bases identical to TRDD3. CDR3 size: 16 residues. The junction had 15 bases not matched to a gene; V was cut back by 9 bases and J by 0 bases. Germline loops: CDR1 GEAIGNYY, CDR2 EKD. The CDR3 here is CALRRGYDLYTDKLIF. The CDR3 DNA reads as TGTGCCCTACGACGGGGATATGATCTGTACACCGATAAACTCATCTTT.

This clone was seen only a few times. This is likely an artifact of a read error, given a far larger clone one base away. Other DNA sequences in this sample translate to the same CDR3. The chain employs TRDV1 and TRDJ1; TRDD3 is a possible D gene (6 bases). The J gene was missing in TCRdb and was found by matching the end of the DNA to germline. The germline V and J ends were trimmed by 1 base and 0 bases, with 30 bases remaining between them. Germline CDR1 and CDR2: TSWWSYY and QGS. This CDR3 contains 22 residues. The CDR3 sequence: CALGEPRRRDTRTPFHTDKLIF. CDR3 DNA sequence: TGTGCTCTTGGGGAACCCCGGAGAAGAGATACGCGGACACCATTCCACACCGATAAACTCATCTTT.

As concerns this clone: A far bigger clonotype differs at one base, so this is likely a read error. The V gene call is TRDV3, and the J gene call is absent; the table's D call, TRDD3, has no DNA check behind it. The CDR3 runs to 20 residues. Germline loops: CDR1 TVYSNPD, CDR2 GDNSRS (reference sequence). CDR3 in amino acids: CAFPHLLLRLGATWGDKLIF. The CDR3 nucleotides read TGTGCCTTCCCTCATCTCCTACTCAGACTGGGGGCCACGTGGGGCGATAAGCTCATCTTT.

Details on this clone: A far larger clone differs by one base, so this is likely a read error. Additional DNA sequences in this sample encode the identical CDR3. V and J are TRDV1 and TRDJ1; TRDD2 might be the D (5 bases). The CDR3 contains 20 residues. The germline gives CDR1 TSWWSYY, CDR2 QGS. The CDR3 protein is CALGPFLSSVRVSYTDKLIF. The CDR3 nucleotides read TGTGCTCTTGGGCCTTTCCTCTCCTCCGTACGAGTTTCTTACACCGATAAACTTATCTTT.

This clone was found many times. The amino acid sequence in TCRdb belongs to a much larger clone and departs from this DNA's translation at residue 21, likely a sequencing read error; the sequence shown is translated from the DNA. There is no J gene call, but TRDV1 is given as the V gene; TRDD3 is the table's D call, not checked against the DNA. CDR1 TSWWSYY and CDR2 QGS come from the germline V gene. This CDR3 has 22 residues. In nucleotides, the CDR3 is TGTGCTCTTGGGGATCCCCCTTCCTCCTGGGGGATACACACTTCGTACACCGATAAACTCACCTTT. Amino acid sequence: CALGDPPSSWGIHTSYTDKLTF.

With respect to this clone: TCRdb's listed protein matches a much larger clone and diverges from this DNA's translation at residue 11, likely through a read error; the protein shown comes from the DNA. This chain links TRDV1 with TRDJ1; D is perhaps TRDD3 (6 bases). The J gene, missing from TCRdb, was assigned here through DNA to germline matching. Germline CDR1 TSWWSYY, CDR2 QGS. This CDR3 comprises 22 residues. With 3 bases removed from V and 0 bases from J, the gap between germline ends came to 32 bases. CDR3 loop: CALGDGRVSGSSGEPYTDKLIF. CDR3 bases: TGTGCTCTTGGGGATGGTAGAGTCTCGGGGTCCTCGGGGGAACCTTACACCGATAAACTCATCTTT.